The 17 T cell receptor beta chains reported below all come from one sample, sequenced in a study of T-cell reconstitution after alpha-beta-depleted transplantation in children. Unique molecular identifiers were incorporated when the TCRbeta library was constructed. In TCRdb, the PCR reads were re-called with MiXCR into one record per CDR3 protein. Of around 600,000 distinct CDR3 sequences in the sample, roughly 17% are singletons; the top ten hold under 1.2%. The input for sequencing was PBMCs from the stem cell graft donor, taken from the stem cell graft. Every receptor here comes from a human donor who donated a stem cell graft to a child with acute myeloid leukemia.

This clonotype was seen only a few times. The J gene is TRBJ2-3, the V gene TRBV30, with D uncertain. Trimming took 4 bases from V and 5 from J, leaving 10 bases between them. Germline CDR1 GTSNPN, CDR2 SVGIG (reference sequence). CDR3 size: 12 residues. The CDR3 sequence is CAWNMGQDTQYF. Written as DNA, the CDR3 is TGTGCCTGGAATATGGGTCAAGATACGCAGTATTTT. Variable domain in full (rest from reference TRBV30 and TRBJ2-3): SQTIHQWPATLVQPVGSPLSLECTVEGTSNPNLYWYRQAAGRGLQLLFYSVGIGQISSEVPQNLSASRPQDRQFILSSKKLLLSDSGFYLCAWNMGQDTQYFGPGTRLTVL.

The chain couples TRBV11-2 to TRBJ2-1; 11 bases fit TRBD1. The CDR3 is made up of 18 amino acids. The V gene end was trimmed by 3 bases and the J gene end by 0 bases; junction bases not matched to a gene: 7. CDR1 and CDR2 from the germline V gene are SGHAT and FQNNGV. This chain's CDR3 is CASSFGQGARSSYNEQFF. The CDR3 DNA reads TGTGCCAGCAGCTTTGGACAGGGGGCCAGAAGCTCCTACAATGAGCAGTTCTTC.

This clonotype was seen more than once but under ten times. The chain has TRBV20-1 and TRBJ1-1, with a possible D match to TRBD1 (6 bases). The V gene's germline CDR1 is DFQATT and CDR2 SNEGSKA (reference sequence). With 0 bases removed from V and 1 base from J, the gap between germline ends came to 12 bases. The CDR3 contains 15 residues. The CDR3 region is CSARDPATGNTEAFF. The CDR3 DNA reads TGCAGTGCTAGAGATCCGGCGACAGGGAACACTGAAGCTTTCTTT.

The V gene is TRBV20-1, the J gene TRBJ2-2, with D possibly being TRBD1 or TRBD2 (6 bases each). The CDR3 contains 14 residues. Per the germline V gene, CDR1 is DFQATT and CDR2 is SNEGSKA (reference sequence). The V end lost 1 base, the J end lost 5 bases, and 11 bases lay between the germline ends. CDR3 sequence reads: CSARGQEGTGELFF. The CDR3 DNA reads as TGCAGTGCTAGAGGACAGGAGGGAACCGGGGAGCTGTTTTTT.

At least ten counts were recorded for this clonotype. CDR3 DNA sequence: TGCAGTGCTAGGGGACGGTTAGGGGAGCTGTTTTTT. It yields the protein CSARGRLGELFF. The rearrangement joins TRBV20-1 to TRBJ2-2; either TRBD1 or TRBD2 may supply D (5 bases each). The germline gives CDR1 DFQATT, CDR2 SNEGSKA (reference sequence). This CDR3 is 12 amino acids long. Trimming took 3 bases from V and 8 from J, leaving 10 bases between them.

This clonotype came up a few times. The chain carries TRBV5-6 and TRBJ2-3; 9 bases agree with TRBD2. Germline trimming cut 0 bases from V and 13 bases from J; bases unmatched to any gene: 6. This CDR3 is 13 amino acids long. Germline values: CDR1 SGHDT, CDR2 YYEEEE. Here the CDR3 reads CASSLASSGVKYF. The CDR3 DNA sequence: TGTGCCAGCAGCTTGGCCTCTAGCGGGGTAAAGTATTTT. The full variable domain, its missing parts supplied by reference TRBV5-6 and TRBJ2-3, is DAGVTQSPTHLIKTRGQQVTLRCSPKSGHDTVSWYQQALGQGPQFIFQYYEEEERQRGNFPDRFSGHQFPNYSSELNVNALLLGDSALYLCASSLASSGVKYFGPGTRLTVL.

This clonotype turned up a few times. V and J are TRBV11-3 and TRBJ1-1, with D maybe TRBD1 (6 bases). V was trimmed by 1 base and J by 2 bases, leaving 14 bases between them. Germline CDR1 is SGHNT and CDR2 is YENEEA. The CDR3 has 16 amino acids. The CDR3 nucleotides read TGTGCCAGCAGCTTAGGTGGAGGGACACTCAACACTGAAGCTTTCTTT. The encoded protein is CASSLGGGTLNTEAFF.

This clonotype occurred a few times. V usage is TRBV6-2 or TRBV6-3 and J usage is TRBJ2-7, with a weak D call TRBD2 (6 bases). The CDR3 covers 14 residues. Trimming removed 2 bases from V and 4 bases from J, with 12 bases in between. Looked up from germline, CDR1 is MNHEY and CDR2 is SVGEGT. The CDR3 spells CASSYGRGRYEQYV. In DNA form, the CDR3 reads TGTGCCAGCAGTTACGGTAGAGGGAGGTACGAGCAGTACGTC.

This clonotype came up a few times. The rearrangement joins TRBV18 to TRBJ1-4; D call uncertain. Germline-derived CDR1 and CDR2 are KGHSH and LQKENI. Trimming left V 3 bases short and J 5 bases short, with 13 bases between. This CDR3 has 15 residues. CDR3 in amino acids: CASSPIEDTNEKLFF. The DNA of the CDR3 is TGTGCCAGCTCACCGATCGAGGATACAAATGAAAAACTGTTTTTT.

The chain carries TRBV7-8 and TRBJ1-5; tentative D call: TRBD1 (6 bases). The V end lost 5 bases, the J end lost 7 bases, and 15 bases lay between the germline ends. The germline V gene encodes CDR1 SGHVS and CDR2 FQNEAQ. The CDR3 spans 14 residues. In DNA form, the CDR3 reads TGTGCCAGCAGCCCCCCCCCAGGGGCACAGCCCCAGCATTTT. It is translated as CASSPPPGAQPQHF.

The sample holds many counts of this clonotype. J is TRBJ2-5 and V is TRBV20-1; D might be TRBD1 or TRBD2, each matching 6 bases. The CDR3 is 16 residues long. The germline V and J ends were trimmed by 6 bases and 1 base, with 21 bases remaining between them. Per germline, CDR1 DFQATT and CDR2 SNEGSKA (reference sequence). CDR3 DNA: TGCAGTGCAGGGGGGCCTGGTTCCCCGACCCAAGAGACCCAGTACTTC. This encodes CSAGGPGSPTQETQYF.

The V call is TRBV7-6, the J call TRBJ2-2; D gene ambiguous. The CDR3 runs to 17 residues. V was trimmed by 5 bases and J by 2 bases, leaving 18 bases between them. Germline V gene data show CDR1 as SGHVS and CDR2 as FNYEAQ. This chain's CDR3 is CASSPRLISANTGELFF. Here the CDR3 DNA reads TGTGCCAGCAGCCCGCGGCTAATTTCCGCCAACACCGGGGAGCTGTTTTTT.

The J gene is TRBJ2-5, the V gene TRBV20-1, with TRBD1 matching over 8 bases. V lost 2 bases, J lost 1 base, and 6 bases stayed unmatched. Germline-derived CDR1 and CDR2 are DFQATT and SNEGSKA (reference sequence). The CDR3 covers 15 residues. The CDR3 region is CSARKGQDLQETQYF. CDR3 coding DNA: TGCAGTGCTAGAAAGGGACAGGACCTCCAAGAGACCCAGTACTTC.

The genes are TRBV4-3 and TRBJ2-1; D not resolved. There are 15 residues in the CDR3. The germline CDR1 and CDR2 sequences are LGHNA and YSLEER. V was shortened by 3 bases and J by 0 bases, with 9 bases between the two germline ends. CDR3 coding DNA: TGCGCCAGCAGCCATACAGAGAGCTCCTACAATGAGCAGTTCTTC. Protein sequence: CASSHTESSYNEQFF.

This clonotype occurred a few times. The V call is TRBV6-5, the J call TRBJ2-3; perhaps TRBD2 as D (5 bases). Looked up from germline, CDR1 is MNHEY and CDR2 is SVGAGI. Trimming took off 8 bases at V and 0 bases at J, with 18 bases between the two ends. The CDR3 runs to 16 residues. This chain's CDR3 is CASRRVPTSSTDTQYF. DNA for the CDR3: TGTGCCAGCCGGCGGGTCCCAACCTCTAGCACAGATACGCAGTATTTT.

V is TRBV6-5 and J is TRBJ1-3; TRBD1 might be the D (6 bases). CDR1 is MNHEY, CDR2 SVGAGI, per germline. This CDR3 comprises 16 residues. The V and J ends lost 0 bases and 2 bases respectively, with 11 bases between them. As DNA, the CDR3 is TGTGCCAGCAGTTACTCGTTCAGGGGCCCTGGAAACACCATATATTTT. It specifies CASSYSFRGPGNTIYF.

A few counts support this clonotype. This chain connects TRBV19 to TRBJ1-1; tentative D call: TRBD1 (5 bases). CDR1 is LNHDA and CDR2 is SQIVND in the germline V gene (reference sequence). The CDR3 length is 13 residues. Trimming removed 6 bases from V and 6 bases from J, with 14 bases in between. Here the CDR3 reads CASRGPRGAEAFF. The CDR3 nucleotides read TGTGCCAGTAGGGGACCGAGGGGAGCTGAAGCTTTCTTT.